This TCR beta chain stems from a study of T-cell reconstitution after alpha-beta-depleted transplantation in children. Study-wide results and caveats: After one year, T-cell counts and TCRbeta diversity mostly came from new T cells.

Trimming stripped 2 bases from V and 5 bases from J, with 11 bases between. The germline CDR1 and CDR2 sequences are SGDLS and YYNGEE. This CDR3 comprises 13 residues. TCRbeta library preparation incorporated unique molecular identifiers. TCRdb recomputed calls from the PCR reads with MiXCR, one row per CDR3 protein. The sample lists about 6,000 distinct CDR3 sequences, 16% seen once, with about 12% in the top ten. By sample fraction, this clonotype is medium-sized (0.01 to 0.1%). Its antigen is unidentified. The TCR comes from a male patient younger than 18 who had a stem cell transplant for acute myeloid leukemia, so the T cells may come from the graft donor. J is TRBJ2-7 and V is TRBV9; D call uncertain. This specimen consisted of PBMCs, mostly from graft donor cells, obtained 60 days after TCRalphabeta/CD19-depleted stem cell transplant. CDR3: CASSVTVGNEQYF. Written as DNA, the CDR3 is TGTGCCAGCAGCGTGACGGTTGGGAACGAGCAGTACTTC. Supplemented by reference TRBV9 and TRBJ2-7, the full variable domain reads DSGVTQTPKHLITATGQRVTLRCSPRSGDLSVYWYQQSLDQGLQFLIQYYNGEERAKGNILERFSAQQFPDLHSELNLSSLELGDSALYFCASSVTVGNEQYFGPGTRLTVT.